The rows below give T cell receptor beta chains drawn from one sample of a study of post-analysis software for immune sequencing data. A single record per CDR3 protein comes from TCRdb applying MiXCR to the PCR reads. The profile shows fewer than 700,000 distinct CDR3 sequences, 44% of them singletons. The sample comprised blood. These receptors originate from a girl aged 5 to 17 with multiple sclerosis. CDR3s leave out the opening cysteine and the closing phenylalanine or tryptophan. A row's size may be missing; if present it is once, few, many or a size class.

len: 11
j_gene: TRBJ2-5
abundance: .
v_gene: TRBV11-1
CDR3aa: ASSWKGPETQY

len: 16
j_gene: TRBJ2-5
abundance: .
v_gene: TRBV5-5
CDR3aa: ASSPGGGQGPVVETQY

len: 11
j_gene: TRBJ2-1
abundance: .
v_gene: TRBV29-1
CDR3aa: SGDSSSYNEQF

len: 12
j_gene: TRBJ2-7
abundance: .
v_gene: TRBV20-1
CDR3aa: SASLGSRAYEQY

len: 12
j_gene: TRBJ1-1
abundance: .
v_gene: TRBV20-1
CDR3aa: SAREDRGNTEAF

len: 13
j_gene: TRBJ2-1
abundance: .
v_gene: TRBV5-1
CDR3aa: ASIAGGASYNEQF

len: 12
j_gene: TRBJ1-2
abundance: .
v_gene: TRBV7-9
CDR3aa: ASSLRPGIYGYT

len: 10
j_gene: TRBJ2-7
abundance: .
v_gene: TRBV7-9
CDR3aa: ATGGDLDGQY

len: 15
j_gene: TRBJ2-7
abundance: few
v_gene: TRBV12-3/TRBV12-4
CDR3aa: ASSLSPYGTGHGEQY

len: 16
j_gene: TRBJ1-6
abundance: .
v_gene: TRBV12-3/TRBV12-4
CDR3aa: ASSPGAQFSPYNSPLH

len: 13
j_gene: TRBJ2-7
abundance: .
v_gene: TRBV9
CDR3aa: ASSAGPQGWYEQY

len: 14
j_gene: TRBJ2-7
abundance: .
v_gene: TRBV20-1
CDR3aa: SARGLAGFNSYEQY

len: 14
j_gene: TRBJ2-5
abundance: few
v_gene: TRBV4-1
CDR3aa: ASSQVFGTHQETQY

len: 12
j_gene: .
abundance: few
v_gene: TRBV10-3
CDR3aa: AISAGTPAHEQY

len: 13
j_gene: TRBJ1-1
abundance: .
v_gene: TRBV5-5
CDR3aa: ASSLAFQGGLGAF

len: 17
j_gene: TRBJ2-1
abundance: few
v_gene: TRBV24-1
CDR3aa: ATSDLGMGRGARPNEQF

len: 14
j_gene: TRBJ1-1
abundance: .
v_gene: TRBV6-4
CDR3aa: ASSDTRDRGPTEAF

len: 12
j_gene: TRBJ1-5
abundance: .
v_gene: TRBV7-2
CDR3aa: ASSFELGRQPQH

len: 13
j_gene: TRBJ2-3
abundance: few
v_gene: TRBV4-1
CDR3aa: ASSQGDRDSDTQY

len: 13
j_gene: .
abundance: .
v_gene: TRBV4-2
CDR3aa: ASSQVGTDRHEQY

len: 14
j_gene: TRBJ2-5
abundance: few
v_gene: TRBV4-1
CDR3aa: ASSPGRVGARETQY

len: 19
j_gene: TRBJ2-1
abundance: .
v_gene: TRBV5-1
CDR3aa: ASSLAAGTSGRGVLDNEQF

len: 11
j_gene: .
abundance: .
v_gene: TRBV4-1
CDR3aa: ASSQPVTSEQY

len: 12
j_gene: TRBJ2-1
abundance: .
v_gene: TRBV12-3/TRBV12-4
CDR3aa: ASSFSLTYNEQF

len: 12
j_gene: TRBJ2-7
abundance: few
v_gene: TRBV7-2
CDR3aa: ASSLSPGVYEQY

len: 11
j_gene: TRBJ2-7
abundance: .
v_gene: TRBV7-2
CDR3aa: ASSLTENYEHY

len: 13
j_gene: TRBJ2-5
abundance: few
v_gene: TRBV7-2
CDR3aa: ASSPRGGGGETQY

len: 15
j_gene: TRBJ1-2
abundance: .
v_gene: TRBV7-3
CDR3aa: ASSLSPGVRGEYGYT

len: 13
j_gene: TRBJ2-7
abundance: few
v_gene: TRBV4-1
CDR3aa: ASSQSSNSDYEQY

len: 12
j_gene: TRBJ2-1
abundance: .
v_gene: TRBV20-1
CDR3aa: SARDSPPRGEQF

len: 11
j_gene: TRBJ2-5
abundance: .
v_gene: TRBV5-6
CDR3aa: ASSARTGETQY

len: 12
j_gene: TRBJ2-1
abundance: .
v_gene: TRBV14
CDR3aa: ASSQEWVVSVQF

len: 14
j_gene: TRBJ2-7
abundance: .
v_gene: TRBV7-2
CDR3aa: ASSLVGTGQAYEQY

len: 14
j_gene: TRBJ1-2
abundance: .
v_gene: TRBV5-1
CDR3aa: ASSLVTGPANYGYT

len: 12
j_gene: TRBJ2-5
abundance: few
v_gene: TRBV2
CDR3aa: ASTRSQGEETQY

len: 14
j_gene: TRBJ2-3
abundance: few
v_gene: TRBV20-1
CDR3aa: SARSQRGGRIDTQY

len: 11
j_gene: TRBJ1-1
abundance: .
v_gene: TRBV5-1
CDR3aa: ASSLSGGKLAF

len: 11
j_gene: TRBJ1-1
abundance: .
v_gene: TRBV12-3/TRBV12-4
CDR3aa: ASSLAGAGLAF

len: 14
j_gene: TRBJ2-5
abundance: .
v_gene: TRBV5-6
CDR3aa: ASRSRDRGSRQTQY

len: 13
j_gene: TRBJ1-2
abundance: .
v_gene: TRBV20-1
CDR3aa: SARGRPLAGDGYT

len: 11
j_gene: TRBJ2-7
abundance: .
v_gene: TRBV11-3
CDR3aa: ASTGTLSYEQY

len: 12
j_gene: .
abundance: few
v_gene: TRBV5-1
CDR3aa: ASRPTGSAYEQY